This T cell receptor (beta chain) comes out of a study of blood T cell repertoires in COVID-19. Original methodology: Reference gene primer amplification gave nucleated cell count estimates. Method: immunoSEQ multiplex PCR; TCRdb's copy keeps in-frame clones and lacks some. That table gives V, J and clone size, and the DNA gave D and trimming. In the table there are about 210,000 clones, more than 75% of which are singletons. Germline V gene sequence: CDR1 DFQATT, CDR2 SNEGSKA (reference sequence). This CDR3 contains 15 residues. J lost 6 bases, V lost 3 bases, and 6 bases had no gene match. Material: peripheral blood. The chain combines TRBV20-1 with TRBJ2-5, with TRBD2 matching over 14 bases. The TCR comes from a human donor in a cohort sampled during active COVID-19. DNA of the CDR3: TGCAGTGCTAGTCGAGGACTAGCGGGAGGAAAGACCCAGTACTTC. It specifies CSASRGLAGGKTQYF.